The rows below give T cell receptor beta chains drawn from one sample of a study of blood T cell repertoires in COVID-19. The protocol was immunoSEQ multiplex PCR, while the TCRdb copy is restricted to in-frame clones and leaves out a portion. The top ten hold 3% to 4% of the sample, which has about 220,000 clones, about 79% seen once. Sequenced material: PBMCs or T cells enriched from blood (not recorded which). The receptors stem from a woman in her sixties or seventies who had recovered from COVID-19. Both conserved end residues are part of each CDR3. D genes are given only for firm matches. Clone size is not always given. Where it is, it says once, few, many or a class for expanded clones.

TRBD1	-	TRBV19	TRBJ1-6	CASSMGVSDRFNSPLHF	TGTGCCAGTAGTATGGGTGTCTCGGACAGGTTTAATTCACCCCTCCACTTT
TRBD2	-	TRBV7-2	TRBJ2-3	CASSPTGTSGRTVDTQYF	TGTGCCAGCAGCCCAACGGGGACTAGCGGGAGGACCGTAGATACGCAGTATTTT
TRBD2	-	TRBV15	TRBJ2-3	CATSRVLAGGADTQYF	TGTGCCACCAGCAGAGTACTAGCGGGAGGAGCAGATACGCAGTATTTT
-	-	TRBV7-2	TRBJ2-1	CASSLASRFYNEQFF	TGTGCCAGCAGCTTAGCTAGCCGCTTCTACAATGAGCAGTTCTTC
-	few	TRBV6-5	TRBJ2-3	CASSPDWHDTQYF	TGTGCCAGCAGCCCGGACTGGCACGATACGCAGTATTTT
-	-	TRBV6-5	TRBJ2-2	CASRTVNTGELFF	TGTGCCAGTCGGACAGTGAACACCGGGGAGCTGTTTTTT
TRBD1	-	TRBV12-3/TRBV12-4	TRBJ1-1	CASSSWTGTEAFF	TGTGCCAGCAGTTCCTGGACAGGTACTGAAGCTTTCTTT
-	-	TRBV28	TRBJ1-2	CATPRSETNGYTF	TGTGCCACCCCCCGTTCCGAGACTAATGGCTACACCTTC
TRBD1	-	TRBV7-2	TRBJ2-7	CASSLGRGLYEQYF	TGTGCCAGCAGCTTGGGCAGGGGGCTATACGAGCAGTACTTC
-	-	TRBV12-3/TRBV12-4	TRBJ2-2	CASKSRTGELFF	TGTGCCAGCAAGTCGAGGACCGGGGAGCTGTTTTTT
TRBD2	-	TRBV27	TRBJ2-5	CASSPKLAGAETQYF	TGTGCCAGCAGTCCTAAACTAGCGGGAGCAGAGACCCAGTACTTC
-	-	TRBV15	TRBJ1-4	CATSRATGLDEKLFF	TGTGCCACCAGCAGAGCAACGGGGTTGGATGAAAAACTGTTTTTT
-	-	TRBV6-5	TRBJ1-1	CASRLWGRENTEAFF	TGTGCCAGCAGGCTGTGGGGGAGGGAGAACACTGAAGCTTTCTTT
-	-	TRBV5-1	TRBJ2-3	CASSLGLTADTQYF	TGCGCCAGCAGCTTGGGACTCACCGCAGATACGCAGTATTTT
-	-	TRBV27	TRBJ2-7	CASSLNTGKLTADEQYF	TGTGCCAGCAGTTTAAATACAGGGAAATTGACGGCTGACGAGCAGTACTTC
-	-	TRBV2	TRBJ2-5	CASRQGRQETQYF	TGTGCCAGCAGACAGGGTCGCCAAGAGACCCAGTACTTC
TRBD1	-	TRBV5-1	TRBJ2-3	CASRGQGVLEYF	TGCGCCAGCAGGGGACAGGGGGTTTTAGAGTATTTT
TRBD1	-	TRBV24-1	TRBJ2-5	CATSEPSPTGIGETQYF	TGTGCCACCAGTGAACCTTCTCCGACAGGGATTGGAGAGACCCAGTACTTC
TRBD1	-	TRBV5-6	TRBJ1-1	CASSWHLTGGNTEAFF	TGTGCCAGCAGCTGGCACCTGACAGGGGGGAACACTGAAGCTTTCTTT
-	-	TRBV5-1	TRBJ2-2	CASRLGGPNTGELFF	TGCGCCAGCAGATTGGGGGGCCCGAACACCGGGGAGCTGTTTTTT
-	-	TRBV27	TRBJ1-5	CASREGYSNQPQHF	TGTGCCAGTAGGGAGGGGTATAGCAATCAGCCCCAGCATTTT
TRBD2	once	TRBV7-2	TRBJ2-1	CASSSPPGGHNEQFF	TGTGCCAGCAGCTCACCTCCGGGAGGTCACAATGAGCAGTTCTTC
-	-	TRBV21-1	TRBJ1-1	CASSKEDRDVTEAFF	TGTGCCAGCAGCAAAGAGGACAGGGACGTTACTGAAGCTTTCTTT
TRBD2	medium-sized	TRBV19	TRBJ2-1	CASSIGTSNSNEQFF	TGTGCCAGTAGTATAGGGACTAGCAATTCCAATGAGCAGTTCTTC
-	-	TRBV14	TRBJ1-2	CASSQGAYGYTF	TGTGCCAGCAGCCAAGGGGCCTATGGCTACACCTTC
TRBD2	-	TRBV5-6	TRBJ2-3	CASSLLGPGLASTDTQYF	TGTGCCAGCAGCTTGTTAGGACCGGGACTAGCTTCAACAGATACGCAGTATTTT
-	few	TRBV4-3	TRBJ2-3	CASSQDVLGLADTQYF	TGCGCCAGCAGCCAAGATGTCCTAGGTTTGGCAGATACGCAGTATTTT
-	-	TRBV3-1/TRBV3-2	TRBJ1-2	CASSRTGNYGYTF	TGTGCCAGCAGCCGCACAGGGAACTATGGCTACACCTTC
-	-	TRBV14	TRBJ2-7	CASSQGRQGIIYEQYF	TGTGCCAGCAGCCAAGGTCGGCAGGGAATAATCTACGAGCAGTACTTC
-	-	TRBV5-5	TRBJ2-2	CASSLASPNTGELFF	TGTGCCAGCAGCTTGGCTAGCCCGAACACCGGGGAGCTGTTTTTT
TRBD1	-	TRBV14	TRBJ2-1	CASRRQGAPDNEQFF	TGTGCCAGCAGAAGGCAGGGGGCACCTGACAATGAGCAGTTCTTC
TRBD1	-	TRBV13	TRBJ2-7	CASSSDRGPVNEQYF	TGTGCCAGCAGCTCCGACAGGGGCCCGGTGAACGAGCAGTACTTC
TRBD2	-	TRBV6-5	TRBJ2-1	CASSYSGGSDYNEQFF	TGTGCCAGCAGTTACTCCGGCGGGAGTGATTACAATGAGCAGTTCTTC
TRBD2	-	TRBV27	TRBJ2-4	CASSADSSGRPNVF	TGTGCCAGCAGTGCCGACAGCAGCGGGAGGCCTAATGTCTTC
-	-	TRBV19	TRBJ1-4	CASSNQGEANEKLFF	TGTGCCAGTAGTAACCAGGGTGAGGCTAATGAAAAACTGTTTTTT
-	few	TRBV19	TRBJ2-5	CASSGGATQYF	TGTGCCAGTAGTGGGGGGGCTACCCAGTACTTC
-	-	TRBV7-2	TRBJ1-6	CASSYPTAMNSPLHF	TGTGCCAGCAGCTACCCGACAGCGATGAATTCACCCCTCCACTTT
TRBD2	-	TRBV4-1	TRBJ2-7	CASSQWTSGSLSEQYF	TGCGCCAGCAGCCAGTGGACTAGCGGGAGCTTATCCGAGCAGTACTTC
TRBD1	once	TRBV3-1/TRBV3-2	TRBJ1-2	CASSRQGSNNYGYTF	TGTGCCAGCAGCCGACAGGGGAGTAATAACTATGGCTACACCTTC
-	-	TRBV27	TRBJ1-2	CASSSAGVVGYTF	TGTGCCAGCAGTTCTGCAGGGGTTGTTGGCTACACCTTC
-	-	TRBV6-5	TRBJ1-1	CASRGQGLGTEAFF	TGTGCCAGCAGAGGTCAGGGGTTAGGGACTGAAGCTTTCTTT
TRBD2	-	TRBV4-1	TRBJ2-5	CASSRTPGLAGVGRETQYF	TGCGCCAGCAGCCGAACACCGGGACTAGCGGGAGTGGGTCGGGAGACCCAGTACTTC
-	-	TRBV6-1	TRBJ1-6	CASSEFRSNSPLHF	TGTGCCAGCAGTGAATTCAGGTCTAATTCACCCCTCCACTTT
-	-	TRBV15	TRBJ2-7	CATSRVGTLRHEQYF	TGTGCCACCAGCAGAGTCGGGACTCTAAGACACGAGCAGTACTTC
TRBD1	-	TRBV5-6	TRBJ1-1	CASSYPRDSAEAFF	TGTGCCAGCAGCTACCCGAGGGACAGCGCTGAAGCTTTCTTT
-	-	TRBV29-1	TRBJ2-2	CSAVRAVNTGELFF	TGCAGCGCCGTGAGGGCAGTTAACACCGGGGAGCTGTTTTTT
-	-	TRBV10-3	TRBJ2-5	CAISERGRTDQETQYF	TGTGCCATCAGTGAGAGGGGAAGGACCGACCAAGAGACCCAGTACTTC
-	-	TRBV19	TRBJ2-7	CASRPNYQGSGEQYF	TGTGCCAGTAGGCCGAATTACCAGGGGAGTGGCGAGCAGTACTTC
-	-	TRBV5-4	TRBJ1-2	CASSLVSQYYGYTF	TGTGCCAGCAGCTTGGTGTCGCAGTACTATGGCTACACCTTC
-	-	TRBV6-5	TRBJ2-3	CASSSRDTGTDTQYF	TGTGCCAGCAGTTCCCGGGACACCGGCACAGATACGCAGTATTTT
-	few	TRBV5-1	TRBJ2-1	CASRRGESYNEQFF	TGCGCCAGCAGACGGGGTGAGTCCTACAATGAGCAGTTCTTC
-	-	TRBV7-2	TRBJ2-7	CASSLARGEDEQYF	TGTGCCAGCAGCTTAGCCAGGGGGGAAGACGAGCAGTACTTC
-	-	TRBV11-2	TRBJ1-4	CASTRRGDSNEKLFF	TGTGCCAGCACCAGACGTGGGGACTCGAATGAAAAACTGTTTTTT